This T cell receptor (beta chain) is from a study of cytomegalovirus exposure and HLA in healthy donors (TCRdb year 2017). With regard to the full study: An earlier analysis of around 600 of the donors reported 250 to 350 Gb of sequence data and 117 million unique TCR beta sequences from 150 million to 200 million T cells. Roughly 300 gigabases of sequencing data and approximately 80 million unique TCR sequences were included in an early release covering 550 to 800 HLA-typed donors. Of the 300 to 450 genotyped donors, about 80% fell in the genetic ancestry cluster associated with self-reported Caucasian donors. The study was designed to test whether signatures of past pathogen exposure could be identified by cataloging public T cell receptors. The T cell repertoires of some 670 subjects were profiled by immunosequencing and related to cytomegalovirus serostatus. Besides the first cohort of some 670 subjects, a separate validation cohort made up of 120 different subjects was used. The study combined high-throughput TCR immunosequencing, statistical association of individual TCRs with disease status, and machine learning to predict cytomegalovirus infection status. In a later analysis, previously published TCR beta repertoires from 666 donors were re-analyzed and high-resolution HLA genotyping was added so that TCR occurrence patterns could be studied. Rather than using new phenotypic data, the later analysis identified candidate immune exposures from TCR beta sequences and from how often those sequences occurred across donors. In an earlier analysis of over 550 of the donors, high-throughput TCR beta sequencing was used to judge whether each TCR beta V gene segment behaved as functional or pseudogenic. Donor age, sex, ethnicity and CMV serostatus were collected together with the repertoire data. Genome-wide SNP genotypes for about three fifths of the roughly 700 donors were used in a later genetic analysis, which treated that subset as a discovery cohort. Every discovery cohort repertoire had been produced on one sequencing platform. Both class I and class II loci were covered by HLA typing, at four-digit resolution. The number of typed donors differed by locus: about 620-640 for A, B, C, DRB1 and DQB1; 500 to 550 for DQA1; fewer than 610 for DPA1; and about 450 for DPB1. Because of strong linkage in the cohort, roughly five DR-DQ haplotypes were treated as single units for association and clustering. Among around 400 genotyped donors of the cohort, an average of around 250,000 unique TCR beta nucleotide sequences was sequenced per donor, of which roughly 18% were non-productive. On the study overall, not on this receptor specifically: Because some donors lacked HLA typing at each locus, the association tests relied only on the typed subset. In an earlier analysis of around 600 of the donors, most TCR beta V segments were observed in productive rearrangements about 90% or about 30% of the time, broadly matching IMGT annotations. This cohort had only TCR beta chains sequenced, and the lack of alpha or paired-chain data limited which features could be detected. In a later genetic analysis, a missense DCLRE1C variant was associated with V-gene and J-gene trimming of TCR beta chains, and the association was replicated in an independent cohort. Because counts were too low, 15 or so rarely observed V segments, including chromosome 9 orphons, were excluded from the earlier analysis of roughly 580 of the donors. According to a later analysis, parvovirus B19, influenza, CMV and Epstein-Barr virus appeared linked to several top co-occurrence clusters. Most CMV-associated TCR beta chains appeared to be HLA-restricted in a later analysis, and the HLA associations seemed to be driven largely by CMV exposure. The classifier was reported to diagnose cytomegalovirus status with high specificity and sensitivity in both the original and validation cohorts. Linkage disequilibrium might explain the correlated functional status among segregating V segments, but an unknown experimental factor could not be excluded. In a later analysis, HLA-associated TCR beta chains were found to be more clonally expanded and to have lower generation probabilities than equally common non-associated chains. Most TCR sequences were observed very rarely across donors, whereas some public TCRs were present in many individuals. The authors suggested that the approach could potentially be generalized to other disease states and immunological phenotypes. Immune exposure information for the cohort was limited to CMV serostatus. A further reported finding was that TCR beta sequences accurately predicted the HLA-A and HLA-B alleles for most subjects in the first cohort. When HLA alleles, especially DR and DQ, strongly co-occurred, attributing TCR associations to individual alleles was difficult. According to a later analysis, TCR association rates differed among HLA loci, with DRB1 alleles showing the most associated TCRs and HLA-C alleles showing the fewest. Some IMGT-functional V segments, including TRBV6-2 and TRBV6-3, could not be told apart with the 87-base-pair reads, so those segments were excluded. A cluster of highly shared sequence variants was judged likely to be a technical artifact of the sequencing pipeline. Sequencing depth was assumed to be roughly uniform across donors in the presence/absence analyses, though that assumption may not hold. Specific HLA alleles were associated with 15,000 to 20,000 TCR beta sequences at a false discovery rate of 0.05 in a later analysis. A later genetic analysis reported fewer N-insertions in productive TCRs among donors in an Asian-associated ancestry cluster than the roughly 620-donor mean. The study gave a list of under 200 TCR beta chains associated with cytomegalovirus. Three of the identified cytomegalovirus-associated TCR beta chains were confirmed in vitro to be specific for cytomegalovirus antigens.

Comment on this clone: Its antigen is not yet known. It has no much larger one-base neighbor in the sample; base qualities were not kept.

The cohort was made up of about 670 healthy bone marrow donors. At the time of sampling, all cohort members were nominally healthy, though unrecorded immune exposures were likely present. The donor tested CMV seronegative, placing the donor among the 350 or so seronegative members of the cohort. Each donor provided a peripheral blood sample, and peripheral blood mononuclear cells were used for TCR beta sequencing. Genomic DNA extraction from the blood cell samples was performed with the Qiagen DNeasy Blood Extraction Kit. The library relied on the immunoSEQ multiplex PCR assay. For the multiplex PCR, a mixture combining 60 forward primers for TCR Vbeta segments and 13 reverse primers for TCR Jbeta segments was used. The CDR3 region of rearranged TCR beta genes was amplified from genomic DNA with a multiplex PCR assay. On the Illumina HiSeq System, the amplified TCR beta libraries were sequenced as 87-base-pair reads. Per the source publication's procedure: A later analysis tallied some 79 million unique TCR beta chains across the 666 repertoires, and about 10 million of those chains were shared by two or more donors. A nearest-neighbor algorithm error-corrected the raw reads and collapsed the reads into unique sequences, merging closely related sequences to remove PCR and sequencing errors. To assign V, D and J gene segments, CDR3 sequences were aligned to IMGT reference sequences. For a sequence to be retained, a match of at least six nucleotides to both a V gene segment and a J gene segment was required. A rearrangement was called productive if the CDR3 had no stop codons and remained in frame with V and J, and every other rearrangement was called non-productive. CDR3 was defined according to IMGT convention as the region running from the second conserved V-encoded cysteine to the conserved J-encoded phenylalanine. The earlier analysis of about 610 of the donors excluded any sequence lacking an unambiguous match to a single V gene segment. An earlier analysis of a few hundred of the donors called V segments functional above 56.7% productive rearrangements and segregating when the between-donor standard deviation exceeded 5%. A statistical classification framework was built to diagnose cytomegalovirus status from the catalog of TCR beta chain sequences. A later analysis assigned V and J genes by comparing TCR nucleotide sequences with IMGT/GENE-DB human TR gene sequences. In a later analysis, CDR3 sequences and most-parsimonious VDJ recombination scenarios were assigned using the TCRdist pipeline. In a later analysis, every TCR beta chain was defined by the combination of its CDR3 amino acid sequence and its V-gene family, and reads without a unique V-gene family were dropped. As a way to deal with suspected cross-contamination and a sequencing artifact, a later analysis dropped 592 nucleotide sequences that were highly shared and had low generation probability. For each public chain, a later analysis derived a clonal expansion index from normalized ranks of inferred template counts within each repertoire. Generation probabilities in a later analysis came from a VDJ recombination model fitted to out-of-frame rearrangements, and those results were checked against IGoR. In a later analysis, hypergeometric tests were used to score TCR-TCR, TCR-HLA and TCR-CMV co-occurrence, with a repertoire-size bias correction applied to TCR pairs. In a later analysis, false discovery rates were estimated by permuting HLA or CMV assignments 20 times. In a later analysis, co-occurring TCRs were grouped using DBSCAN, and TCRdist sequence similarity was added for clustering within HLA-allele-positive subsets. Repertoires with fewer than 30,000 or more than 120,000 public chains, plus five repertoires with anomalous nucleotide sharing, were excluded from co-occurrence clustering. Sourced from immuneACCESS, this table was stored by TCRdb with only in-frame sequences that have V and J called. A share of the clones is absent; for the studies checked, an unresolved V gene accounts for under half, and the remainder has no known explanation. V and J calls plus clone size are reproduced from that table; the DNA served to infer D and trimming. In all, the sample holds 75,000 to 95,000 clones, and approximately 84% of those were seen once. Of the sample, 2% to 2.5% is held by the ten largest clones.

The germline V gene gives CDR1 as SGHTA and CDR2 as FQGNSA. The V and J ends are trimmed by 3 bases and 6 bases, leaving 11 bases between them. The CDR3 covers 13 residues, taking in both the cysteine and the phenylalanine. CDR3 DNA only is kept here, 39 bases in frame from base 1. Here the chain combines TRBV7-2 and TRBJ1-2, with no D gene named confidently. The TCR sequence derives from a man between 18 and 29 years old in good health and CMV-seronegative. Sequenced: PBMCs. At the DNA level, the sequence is TGTGCCAGCAGCTTTATGGGCCAAAATGGCTACACCTTC. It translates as CASSFMGQNGYTF.